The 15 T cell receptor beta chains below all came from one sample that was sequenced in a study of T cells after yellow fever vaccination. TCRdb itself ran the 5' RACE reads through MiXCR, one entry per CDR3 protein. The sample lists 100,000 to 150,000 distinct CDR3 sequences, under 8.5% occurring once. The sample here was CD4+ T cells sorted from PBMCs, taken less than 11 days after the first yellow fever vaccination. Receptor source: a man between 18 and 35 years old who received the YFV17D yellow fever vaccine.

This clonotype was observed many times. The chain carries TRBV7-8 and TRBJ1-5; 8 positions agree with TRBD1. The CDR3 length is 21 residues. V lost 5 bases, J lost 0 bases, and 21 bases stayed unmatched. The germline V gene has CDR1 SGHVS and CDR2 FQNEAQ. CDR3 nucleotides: TGTGCCAGCAGCGCAGAACCCCGGGACAGGAAGAGAGGATATAGCAATCAGCCCCAGCATTTT. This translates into CASSAEPRDRKRGYSNQPQHF.

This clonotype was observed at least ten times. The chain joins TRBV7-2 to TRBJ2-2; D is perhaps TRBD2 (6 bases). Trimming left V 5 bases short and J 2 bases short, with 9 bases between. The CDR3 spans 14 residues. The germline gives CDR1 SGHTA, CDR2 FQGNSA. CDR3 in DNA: TGTGCCAGCAGCCCCGGGACTAACACCGGGGAGCTGTTTTTT. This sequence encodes CASSPGTNTGELFF.

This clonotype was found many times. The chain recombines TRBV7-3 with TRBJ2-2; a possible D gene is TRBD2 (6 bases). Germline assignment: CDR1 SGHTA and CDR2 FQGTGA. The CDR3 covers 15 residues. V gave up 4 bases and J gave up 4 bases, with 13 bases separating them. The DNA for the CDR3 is TGTGCCAGCAGCTCCGGGCTAGCGAGCACCGGGGAGCTGTTTTTT. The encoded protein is CASSSGLASTGELFF. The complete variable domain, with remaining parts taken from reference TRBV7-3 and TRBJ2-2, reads GAGVSQTPSNKVTEKGKYVELRCDPISGHTALYWYRQSLGQGPEFLIYFQGTGAADDSGLPNDRFFAVRPEGSVSTLKIQRTERGDSAVYLCASSSGLASTGELFFGEGSRLTVL.

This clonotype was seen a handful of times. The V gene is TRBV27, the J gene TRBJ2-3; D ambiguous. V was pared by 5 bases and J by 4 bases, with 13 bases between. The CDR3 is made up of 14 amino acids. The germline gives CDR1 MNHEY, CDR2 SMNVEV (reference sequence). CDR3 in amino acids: CASSRNPQADTQYF. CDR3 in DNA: TGTGCCAGCAGTAGAAACCCTCAGGCAGATACGCAGTATTTT.

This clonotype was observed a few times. The CDR3 sequence is CASSSDGVGQPQHF. The CDR3 DNA reads as TGTGCCAGCAGCTCAGACGGTGTAGGTCAGCCCCAGCATTTT. The J gene is TRBJ1-5, the V gene TRBV5-5; D call uncertain. The CDR3 runs 14 residues. Per the germline V gene, CDR1 is SGHKS and CDR2 is YYEKEE (reference sequence). Trimming removed 3 bases from V and 6 bases from J, with 13 bases in between. Variable domain in full (rest from reference TRBV5-5 and TRBJ1-5): DAGVTQSPTHLIKTRGQQVTLRCSPISGHKSVSWYQQVLGQGPQFIFQYYEKEERGRGNFPDRFSARQFPNYSSELNVNALLLGDSALYLCASSSDGVGQPQHFGDGTRLSIL.

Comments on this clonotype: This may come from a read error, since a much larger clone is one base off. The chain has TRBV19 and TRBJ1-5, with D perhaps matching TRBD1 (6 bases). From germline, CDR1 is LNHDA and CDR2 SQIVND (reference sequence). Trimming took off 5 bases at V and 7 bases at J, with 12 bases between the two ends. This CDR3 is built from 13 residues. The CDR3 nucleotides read TGTGCCAGTAGTGACAGGTTAAAGCAGCCCCAGCATTTT. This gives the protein CASSDRLKQPQHF. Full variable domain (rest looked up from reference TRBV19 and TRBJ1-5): DGGITQSPKYLFRKEGQNVTLSCEQNLNHDAMYWYRQDPGQGLRLIYYSQIVNDFQKGDIAEGYSVSREKKESFPLTVTSAQKNPTAFYLCASSDRLKQPQHFGDGTRLSIL.

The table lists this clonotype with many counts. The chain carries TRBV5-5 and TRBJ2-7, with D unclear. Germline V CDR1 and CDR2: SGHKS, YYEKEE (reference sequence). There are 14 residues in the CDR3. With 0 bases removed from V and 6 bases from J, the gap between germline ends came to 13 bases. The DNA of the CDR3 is TGTGCCAGCAGCTTGGCGCACTGGGATAGCGAGCAGTACTTC. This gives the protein CASSLAHWDSEQYF.

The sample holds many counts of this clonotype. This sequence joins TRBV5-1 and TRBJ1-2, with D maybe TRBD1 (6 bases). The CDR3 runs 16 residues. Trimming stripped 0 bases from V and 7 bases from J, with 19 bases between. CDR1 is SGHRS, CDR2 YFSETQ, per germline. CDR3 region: CASSLAPGGPERGYTF. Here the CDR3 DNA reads TGCGCCAGCAGCTTGGCTCCGGGGGGCCCGGAACGTGGCTACACCTTC.

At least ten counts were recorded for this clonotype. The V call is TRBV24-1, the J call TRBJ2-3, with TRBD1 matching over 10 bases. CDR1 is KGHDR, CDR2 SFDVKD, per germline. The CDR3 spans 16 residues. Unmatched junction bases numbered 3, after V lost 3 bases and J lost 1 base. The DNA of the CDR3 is TGTGCCACCAGTGATGGGACAGGGGTTGGCACAGATACGCAGTATTTT. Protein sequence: CATSDGTGVGTDTQYF.

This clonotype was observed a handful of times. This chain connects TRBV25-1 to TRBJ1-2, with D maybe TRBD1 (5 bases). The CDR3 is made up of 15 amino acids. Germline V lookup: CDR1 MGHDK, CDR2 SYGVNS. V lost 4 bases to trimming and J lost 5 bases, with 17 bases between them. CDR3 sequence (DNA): TGTGCCAGCAGTGGAAACAGGACGGACCTTTATGGCTACACCTTC. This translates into CASSGNRTDLYGYTF.

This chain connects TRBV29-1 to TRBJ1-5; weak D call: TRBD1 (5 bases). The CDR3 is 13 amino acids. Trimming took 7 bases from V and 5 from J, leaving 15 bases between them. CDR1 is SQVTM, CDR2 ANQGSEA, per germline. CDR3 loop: CSGGEGLDQPQHF. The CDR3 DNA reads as TGCAGCGGGGGGGAGGGGTTGGATCAGCCCCAGCATTTT.

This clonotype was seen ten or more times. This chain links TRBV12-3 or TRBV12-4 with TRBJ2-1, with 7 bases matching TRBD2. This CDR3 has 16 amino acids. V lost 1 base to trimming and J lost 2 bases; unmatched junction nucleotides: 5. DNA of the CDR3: TGTGCCAGCAGTTTAGTGCTACTAGCGACCTACAATGAGCAGTTCTTC. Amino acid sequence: CASSLVLLATYNEQFF.

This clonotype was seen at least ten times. DNA for the CDR3: TGTGCCAGCAGCGCGTTGGTGGACTCCTATAATTCACCCCTCCACTTT. Translated, it gives CASSALVDSYNSPLHF. The chain employs TRBV5-6 and TRBJ1-6; no definite D call. The CDR3 length is 16 residues. Trimming took off 4 bases at V and 0 bases at J, with 11 bases between the two ends. Germline CDR1 SGHDT, CDR2 YYEEEE.

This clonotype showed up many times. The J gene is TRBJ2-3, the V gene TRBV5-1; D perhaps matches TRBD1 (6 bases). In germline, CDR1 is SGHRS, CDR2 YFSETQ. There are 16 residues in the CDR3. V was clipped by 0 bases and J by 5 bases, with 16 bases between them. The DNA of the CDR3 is TGCGCCAGCAGCTTGGTTGGGGGCCACACAGTAGATACGCAGTATTTT. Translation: CASSLVGGHTVDTQYF. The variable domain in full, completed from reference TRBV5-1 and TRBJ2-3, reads KAGVTQTPRYLIKTRGQQVTLSCSPISGHRSVSWYQQTPGQGLQFLFEYFSETQRNKGNFPGRFSGRQFSNSRSEMNVSTLELGDSALYLCASSLVGGHTVDTQYFGPGTRLTVL.

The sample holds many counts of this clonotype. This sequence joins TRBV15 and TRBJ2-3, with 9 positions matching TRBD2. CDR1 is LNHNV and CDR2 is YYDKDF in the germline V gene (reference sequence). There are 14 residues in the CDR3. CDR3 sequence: CVTSGGRTADTQYF. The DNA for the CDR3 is TGTGTTACCAGCGGGGGGCGTACGGCAGATACGCAGTATTTT.